This T cell receptor beta chain was retrieved from a study of long-term antiretroviral therapy in people with HIV. General study points: Clones that had undergone expansion before ART dominated the repertoire at all time points.

Remarks on this clone: What it binds is unknown.

The run of the v3.0 immunoSEQ assay was at survey level. Here immunoSEQ multiplex PCR was the method, and the copy in TCRdb shows in-frame clones only, minus some. Among about 28,000 clones listed, less than 90% were seen once. The sample consisted of unsorted PBMCs, taken 0.4 years after starting antiretroviral therapy. The TCR sequence derives from a man aged 18 to 30 with HIV.

DNA of the CDR3: TGTGCCAGTAGTATAGCCGGGACAGGGCGGTACGAGCAGTACTTC. Protein product: CASSIAGTGRYEQYF. This chain connects TRBV19 to TRBJ2-7; TRBD1 aligns across 9 bases. The V segment lost 1 base and the J segment 4 bases; nucleotides outside the gene matches: 5. This CDR3 contains 15 residues. CDR1 and CDR2 from the germline V gene are LNHDA and SQIVND (reference sequence).